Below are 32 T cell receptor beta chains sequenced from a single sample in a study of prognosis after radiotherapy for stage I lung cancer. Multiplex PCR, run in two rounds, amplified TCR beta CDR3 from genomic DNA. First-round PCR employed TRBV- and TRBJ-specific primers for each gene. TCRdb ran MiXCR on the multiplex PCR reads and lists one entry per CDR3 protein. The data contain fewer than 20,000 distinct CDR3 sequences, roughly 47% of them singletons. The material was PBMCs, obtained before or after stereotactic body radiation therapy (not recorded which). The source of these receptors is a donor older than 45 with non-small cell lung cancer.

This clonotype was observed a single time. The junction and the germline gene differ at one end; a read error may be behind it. CDR3 amino acids: CAISLRAGGGLGTYEQYF. CDR3 DNA sequence: TGTGCCATCAGCTTGCGGGCCGGGGGGGGCCTGGGGACCTACGAGCAGTACTTC. This chain joins TRBV5-5 and TRBJ2-7; 8 positions match TRBD2. The germline V gene encodes CDR1 SGHKS and CDR2 YYEKEE (reference sequence). The CDR3 has 18 residues.

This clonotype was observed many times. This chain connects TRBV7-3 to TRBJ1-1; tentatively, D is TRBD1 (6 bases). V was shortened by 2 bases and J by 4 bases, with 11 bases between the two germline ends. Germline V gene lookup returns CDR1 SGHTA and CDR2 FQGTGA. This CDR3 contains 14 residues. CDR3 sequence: CASSLGDITTEAFF. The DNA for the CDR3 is TGTGCCAGCAGCTTAGGGGACATCACCACTGAAGCTTTCTTT.

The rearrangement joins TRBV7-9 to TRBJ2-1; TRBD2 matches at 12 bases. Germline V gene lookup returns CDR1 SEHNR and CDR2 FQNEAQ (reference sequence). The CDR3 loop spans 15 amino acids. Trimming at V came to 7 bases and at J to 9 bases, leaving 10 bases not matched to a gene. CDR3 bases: TGTGCCAGCATCCAAACTAGCGGGGGGTCCGGTGAGCAGTTCTTC. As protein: CASIQTSGGSGEQFF.

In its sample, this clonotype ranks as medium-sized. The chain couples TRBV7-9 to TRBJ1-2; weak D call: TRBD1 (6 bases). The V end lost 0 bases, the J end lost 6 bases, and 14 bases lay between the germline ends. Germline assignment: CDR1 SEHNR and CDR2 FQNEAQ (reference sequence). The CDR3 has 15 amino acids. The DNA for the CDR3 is TGTGCCAGCAGCTTAGCCGGGGGCGCACGACATGGCTACACCTTC. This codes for CASSLAGGARHGYTF.

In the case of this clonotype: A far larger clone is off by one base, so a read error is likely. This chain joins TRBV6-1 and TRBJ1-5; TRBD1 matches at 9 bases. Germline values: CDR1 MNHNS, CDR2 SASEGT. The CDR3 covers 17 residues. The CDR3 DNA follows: TGTGTCAGCAGTTATCGAGGGACAGGGTTGTTGATGCAGCCCCAGCATTTT. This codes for CVSSYRGTGLLMQPQHF.

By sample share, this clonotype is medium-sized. The CDR3 spells CASSPDGYGYTF. The CDR3 region has the DNA TGTGCCAGCAGCCCCGACGGGTATGGCTACACCTTC. The J gene is TRBJ1-2, the V gene TRBV2; D unresolved. This CDR3 spans 12 amino acids. Germline lookup yields CDR1 SNHLY and CDR2 FYNNEI. V lost 6 bases to trimming and J lost 5 bases, with 10 bases between them.

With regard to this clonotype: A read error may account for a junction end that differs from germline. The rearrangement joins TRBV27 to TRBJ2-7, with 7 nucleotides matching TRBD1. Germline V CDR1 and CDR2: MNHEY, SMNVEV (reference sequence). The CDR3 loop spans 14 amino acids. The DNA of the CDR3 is TGTGCCACCAGTCCACAGGGGTTCTCCTACGATCAGTACTTC. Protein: CATSPQGFSYDQYF.

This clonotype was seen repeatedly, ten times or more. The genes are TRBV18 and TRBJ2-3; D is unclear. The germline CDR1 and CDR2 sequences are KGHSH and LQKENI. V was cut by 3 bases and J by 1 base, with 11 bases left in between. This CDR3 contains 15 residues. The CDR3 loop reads CASSPPPEGTDTQYF. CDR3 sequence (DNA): TGTGCCAGCTCACCCCCGCCAGAGGGCACAGATACGCAGTATTTT.

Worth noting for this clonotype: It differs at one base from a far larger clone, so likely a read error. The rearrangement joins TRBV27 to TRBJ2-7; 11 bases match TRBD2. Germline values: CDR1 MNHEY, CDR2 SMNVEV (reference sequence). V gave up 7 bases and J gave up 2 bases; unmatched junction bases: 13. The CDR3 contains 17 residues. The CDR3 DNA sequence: TGTGCCAGCATTTTTCACTCACTAGCGGGGGATACCTACGAGCAGTACTTC. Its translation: CASIFHSLAGDTYEQYF.

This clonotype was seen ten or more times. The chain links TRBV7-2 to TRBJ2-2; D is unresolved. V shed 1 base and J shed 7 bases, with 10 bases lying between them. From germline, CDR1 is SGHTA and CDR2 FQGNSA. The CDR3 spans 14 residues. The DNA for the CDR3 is TGTGCCAGCAGCTTAGGGGGTATTAGCGGGGAGCTGTTTTTT. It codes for CASSLGGISGELFF.

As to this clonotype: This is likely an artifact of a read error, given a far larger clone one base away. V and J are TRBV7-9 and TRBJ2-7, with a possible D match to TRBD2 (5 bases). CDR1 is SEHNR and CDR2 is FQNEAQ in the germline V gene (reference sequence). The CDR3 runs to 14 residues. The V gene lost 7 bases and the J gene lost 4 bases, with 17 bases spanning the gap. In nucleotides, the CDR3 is TGTGCCAGCACCATTGCCTCAAGAGGGTACGAGCAGTACTTC. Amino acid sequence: CASTIASRGYEQYF.

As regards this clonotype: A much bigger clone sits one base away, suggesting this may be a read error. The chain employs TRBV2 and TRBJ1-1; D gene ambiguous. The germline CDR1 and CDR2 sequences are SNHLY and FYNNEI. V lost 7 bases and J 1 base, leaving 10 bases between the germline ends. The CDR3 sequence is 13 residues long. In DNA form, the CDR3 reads TGTGCCAGCATGACTACAAGGAACACTGAAGCTTTCTTT. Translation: CASMTTRNTEAFF.

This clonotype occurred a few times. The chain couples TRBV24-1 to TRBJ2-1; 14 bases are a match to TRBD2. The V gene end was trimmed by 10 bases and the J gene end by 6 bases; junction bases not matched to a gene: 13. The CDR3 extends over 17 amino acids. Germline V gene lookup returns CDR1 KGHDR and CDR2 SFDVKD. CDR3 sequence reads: CATSDTTGLAGVNEQFF. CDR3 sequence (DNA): TGTGCCACTAGCGATACTACGGGACTAGCGGGAGTCAATGAGCAGTTCTTC.

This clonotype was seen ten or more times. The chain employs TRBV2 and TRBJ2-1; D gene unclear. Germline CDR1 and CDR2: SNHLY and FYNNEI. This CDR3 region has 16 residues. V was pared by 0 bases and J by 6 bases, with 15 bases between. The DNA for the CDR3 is TGTGCCAGCAGTGAAGCGCTTGGGGATATGGGCAATGAGCAGTTCTTC. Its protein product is CASSEALGDMGNEQFF.

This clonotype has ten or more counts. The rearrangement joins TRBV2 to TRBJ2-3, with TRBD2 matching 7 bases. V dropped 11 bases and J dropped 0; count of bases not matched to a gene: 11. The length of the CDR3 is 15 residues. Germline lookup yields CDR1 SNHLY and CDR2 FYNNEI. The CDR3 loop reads CADRSGGASTDTQYF. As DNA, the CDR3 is TGTGCCGACCGGTCGGGGGGAGCGAGCACAGATACGCAGTATTTT. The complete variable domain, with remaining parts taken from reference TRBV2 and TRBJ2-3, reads EPEVTQTPSHQVTQMGQEVILRCVPISNHLYFYWYRQILGQKVEFLVSFYNNEISEKSEIFDDQFSVERPDGSNFTLKIRSTKLEDSAMYFCADRSGGASTDTQYFGPGTRLTVL.

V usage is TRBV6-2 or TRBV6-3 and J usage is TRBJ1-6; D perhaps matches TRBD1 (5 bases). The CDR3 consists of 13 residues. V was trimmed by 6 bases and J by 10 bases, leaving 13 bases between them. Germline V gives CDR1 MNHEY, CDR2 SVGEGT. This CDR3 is CASSQRGESPLHF. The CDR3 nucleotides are TGTGCCAGCAGCCAACGGGGGGAATCACCCCTCCACTTT.

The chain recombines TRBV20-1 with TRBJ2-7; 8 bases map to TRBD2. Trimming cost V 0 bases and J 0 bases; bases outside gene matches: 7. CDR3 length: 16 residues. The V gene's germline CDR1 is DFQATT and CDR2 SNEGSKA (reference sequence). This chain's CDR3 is CSARDVAGGDSYEQYF. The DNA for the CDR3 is TGCAGTGCTAGAGATGTTGCCGGGGGGGACTCCTACGAGCAGTACTTC.

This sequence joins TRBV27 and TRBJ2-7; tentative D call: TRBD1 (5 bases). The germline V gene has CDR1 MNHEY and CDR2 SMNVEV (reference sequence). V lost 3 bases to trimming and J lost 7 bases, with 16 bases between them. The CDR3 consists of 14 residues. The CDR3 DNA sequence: TGTGCCAGCAGTTTTTCAGGGATTGTGGGGGAGCAGTACTTC. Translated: CASSFSGIVGEQYF.

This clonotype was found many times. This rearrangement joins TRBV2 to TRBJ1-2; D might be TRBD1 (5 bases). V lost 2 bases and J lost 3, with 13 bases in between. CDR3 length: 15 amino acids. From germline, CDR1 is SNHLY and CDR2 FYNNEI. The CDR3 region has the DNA TGTGCCAGCAGTGAATTGGGGGGGGAGTACTATGGCTACACCTTC. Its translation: CASSELGGEYYGYTF. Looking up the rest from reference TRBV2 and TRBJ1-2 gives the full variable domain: EPEVTQTPSHQVTQMGQEVILRCVPISNHLYFYWYRQILGQKVEFLVSFYNNEISEKSEIFDDQFSVERPDGSNFTLKIRSTKLEDSAMYFCASSELGGEYYGYTFGSGTRLTVV.

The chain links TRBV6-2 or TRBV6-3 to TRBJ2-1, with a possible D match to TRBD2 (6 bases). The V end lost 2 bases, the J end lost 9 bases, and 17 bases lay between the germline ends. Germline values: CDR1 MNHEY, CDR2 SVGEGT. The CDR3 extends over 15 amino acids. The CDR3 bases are TGTGCCAGCAGTTACCCTCCGGAGGGGATCCTTGAGCAGTTCTTC. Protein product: CASSYPPEGILEQFF.

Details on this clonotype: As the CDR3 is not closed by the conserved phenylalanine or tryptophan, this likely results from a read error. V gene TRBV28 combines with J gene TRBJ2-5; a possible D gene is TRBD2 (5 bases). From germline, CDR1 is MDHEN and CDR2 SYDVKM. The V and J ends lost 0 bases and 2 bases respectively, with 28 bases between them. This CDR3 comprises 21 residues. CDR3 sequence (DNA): TGTGCCAGCAGTTTATGCATAAGAAAGAGGCGGGCTGCTTACACGCAAGAGACCCAGTACCTC. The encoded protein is CASSLCIRKRRAAYTQETQYL.

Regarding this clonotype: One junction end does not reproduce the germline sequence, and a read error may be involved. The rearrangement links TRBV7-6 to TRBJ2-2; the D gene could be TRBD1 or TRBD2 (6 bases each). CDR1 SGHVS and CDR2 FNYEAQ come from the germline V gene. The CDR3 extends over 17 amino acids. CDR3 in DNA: TGTGCCAGCAACTTAGCGAAGTCGACAGGAGGGTACCGGGAGCTGTTTTTT. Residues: CASNLAKSTGGYRELFF.

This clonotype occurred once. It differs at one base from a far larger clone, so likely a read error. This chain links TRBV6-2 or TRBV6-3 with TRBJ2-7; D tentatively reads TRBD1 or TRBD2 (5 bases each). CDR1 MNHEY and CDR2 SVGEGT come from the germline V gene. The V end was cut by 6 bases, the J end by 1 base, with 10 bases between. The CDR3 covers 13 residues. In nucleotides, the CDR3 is TGTGCCAGCAGCTTCTGGGGGTCCTACGAGCAGTACTTC. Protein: CASSFWGSYEQYF.

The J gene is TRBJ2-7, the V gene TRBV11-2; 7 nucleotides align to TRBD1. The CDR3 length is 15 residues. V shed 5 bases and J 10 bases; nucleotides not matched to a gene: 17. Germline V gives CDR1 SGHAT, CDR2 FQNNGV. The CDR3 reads CASSPMVQGVGFQYF. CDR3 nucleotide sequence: TGTGCCAGCAGCCCGATGGTTCAGGGGGTCGGTTTTCAGTACTTC.

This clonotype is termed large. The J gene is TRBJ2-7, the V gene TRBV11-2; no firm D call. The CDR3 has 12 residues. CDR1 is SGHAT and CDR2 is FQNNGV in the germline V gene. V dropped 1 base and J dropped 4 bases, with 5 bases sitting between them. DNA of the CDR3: TGTGCCAGCAGCTTAGGAGTTTACGAGCAGTACTTC. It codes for CASSLGVYEQYF.

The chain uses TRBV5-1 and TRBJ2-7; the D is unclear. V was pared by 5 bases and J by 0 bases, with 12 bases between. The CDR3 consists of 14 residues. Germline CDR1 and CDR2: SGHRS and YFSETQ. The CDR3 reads CASSRPESSYEQYF. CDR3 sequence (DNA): TGCGCCAGCAGTCGCCCGGAAAGCTCCTACGAGCAGTACTTC.

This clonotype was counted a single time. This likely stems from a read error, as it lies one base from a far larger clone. The CDR3 nucleotides are TGTGCCAGCATTTACTTAGACACTTCACCCCTCCACTTT. It codes for CASIYLDTSPLHF. The chain uses TRBV6-5 and TRBJ1-1, with D unresolved. The DNA end is a closer match to TRBJ1-6, so the J assignment may be wrong. Germline V gene lookup returns CDR1 MNHEY and CDR2 SVGAGI. The CDR3 has 13 residues.

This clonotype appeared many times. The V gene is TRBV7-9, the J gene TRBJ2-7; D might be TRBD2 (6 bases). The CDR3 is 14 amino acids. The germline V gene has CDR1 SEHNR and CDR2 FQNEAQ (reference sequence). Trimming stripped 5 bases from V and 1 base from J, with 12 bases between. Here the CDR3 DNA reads TGTGCCAGCAGCCCACCAGGAGGGTCCTACGAGCAGTACTTC. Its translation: CASSPPGGSYEQYF.

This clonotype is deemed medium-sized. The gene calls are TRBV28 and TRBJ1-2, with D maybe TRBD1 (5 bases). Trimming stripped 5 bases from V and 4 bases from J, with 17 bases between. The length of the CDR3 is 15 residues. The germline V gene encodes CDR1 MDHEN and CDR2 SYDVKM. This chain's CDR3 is CASSPGDQRAYGYTF. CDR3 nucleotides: TGTGCCAGCAGTCCCGGGGACCAACGGGCCTATGGCTACACCTTC.

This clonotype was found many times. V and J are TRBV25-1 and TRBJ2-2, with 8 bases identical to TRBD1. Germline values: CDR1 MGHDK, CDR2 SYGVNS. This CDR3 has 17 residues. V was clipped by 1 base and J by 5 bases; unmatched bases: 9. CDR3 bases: TGTGCCAGCAGTGAATGGGAAAGGACAGGGTTGACCGGGGAGCTGTTTTTT. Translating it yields CASSEWERTGLTGELFF.

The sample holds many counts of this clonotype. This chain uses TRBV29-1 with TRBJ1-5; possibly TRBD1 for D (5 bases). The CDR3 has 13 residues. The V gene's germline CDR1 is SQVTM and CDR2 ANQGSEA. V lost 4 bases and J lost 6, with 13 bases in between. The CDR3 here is CSVVVRAFQPQHF. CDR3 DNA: TGCAGCGTTGTTGTCAGGGCCTTTCAGCCCCAGCATTTT. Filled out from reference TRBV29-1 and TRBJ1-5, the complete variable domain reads SAVISQKPSRDICQRGTSLTIQCQVDSQVTMMFWYRQQPGQSLTLIATANQGSEATYESGFVIDKFPISRPNLTFSTLTVSNMSPEDSSIYLCSVVVRAFQPQHFGDGTRLSIL.

The CDR3 loop is CASRQNRDSRGGELFF. The CDR3 DNA follows: TGTGCCAGCAGACAAAATCGGGACTCCCGCGGCGGGGAGCTGTTTTTT. The chain is built from TRBV6-2 or TRBV6-3 and TRBJ2-2; possibly TRBD2 for D (6 bases). The CDR3 is made up of 16 amino acids. The V end lost 6 bases, the J end lost 7 bases, and 21 bases lay between the germline ends. The germline V gene encodes CDR1 MNHEY and CDR2 SVGEGT.